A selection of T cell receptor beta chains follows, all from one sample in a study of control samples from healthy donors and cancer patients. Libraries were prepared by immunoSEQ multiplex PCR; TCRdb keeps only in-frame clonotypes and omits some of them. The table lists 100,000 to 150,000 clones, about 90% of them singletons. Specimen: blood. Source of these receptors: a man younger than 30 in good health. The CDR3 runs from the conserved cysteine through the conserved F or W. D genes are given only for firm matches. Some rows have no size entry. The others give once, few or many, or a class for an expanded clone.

CDR3nt: TGTGCCAGCAGCCCGCTTCGGACAGGTATCTACGAGCAGTACTTC; CDR3aa: CASSPLRTGIYEQYF; v_gene: TRBV3-1/TRBV3-2; abundance: -; j_gene: TRBJ2-7; d_gene: TRBD1
CDR3nt: TGTGCCACCTCTCCCGTCGGCTCCTACGAGCAGTACTTC; CDR3aa: CATSPVGSYEQYF; v_gene: TRBV24-1; abundance: -; j_gene: TRBJ2-7; d_gene: -
CDR3nt: TGTGCCAGTACCCAAAGGGGCAGGGGCAATCAGCCCCAGCATTTT; CDR3aa: CASTQRGRGNQPQHF; v_gene: TRBV19; abundance: once; j_gene: TRBJ1-5; d_gene: -
CDR3nt: TGTGCCAGCAGCCAAGATGGTAGGGGTCGTTCACCCCTCCACTTT; CDR3aa: CASSQDGRGRSPLHF; v_gene: TRBV3-1/TRBV3-2; abundance: -; j_gene: TRBJ1-6; d_gene: -
CDR3nt: TGCGCCAGCAGCCCAGCCCAGAGGGGGTCCGGGGAGCTGTTTTTT; CDR3aa: CASSPAQRGSGELFF; v_gene: TRBV5-1; abundance: -; j_gene: TRBJ2-2; d_gene: -
CDR3nt: TGTGCCAGCAGCGGTGCCTCGGGAAGGGTGGGACATAATTCACCCCTCCACTTT; CDR3aa: CASSGASGRVGHNSPLHF; v_gene: TRBV9; abundance: -; j_gene: TRBJ1-6; d_gene: -
CDR3nt: TGCAGTGCTAGTCTGCGGCAGGGGGCAGGCAATCAGCCCCAGCATTTT; CDR3aa: CSASLRQGAGNQPQHF; v_gene: TRBV20-1; abundance: -; j_gene: TRBJ1-5; d_gene: TRBD1
CDR3nt: TGTGCCAGCAGCCGGGACCAAGAGACCCAGTACTTC; CDR3aa: CASSRDQETQYF; v_gene: TRBV5-4; abundance: -; j_gene: TRBJ2-5; d_gene: -
CDR3nt: TGTGCCAGCAGCTCATGGACTAGCGGGACCTACAATGAGCAGTTCTTC; CDR3aa: CASSSWTSGTYNEQFF; v_gene: TRBV7-3; abundance: -; j_gene: TRBJ2-1; d_gene: TRBD2
CDR3nt: TGTGCCAGCAGGCAAGGCAGGTCTTCAACTAGCACAGATACGCAGTATTTT; CDR3aa: CASRQGRSSTSTDTQYF; v_gene: TRBV27; abundance: -; j_gene: TRBJ2-3; d_gene: -
CDR3nt: TGCGCCAGCAGTTCGGGGGTCGAGCAGTACTTC; CDR3aa: CASSSGVEQYF; v_gene: TRBV10-2; abundance: -; j_gene: TRBJ2-7; d_gene: -
CDR3nt: TGTGCCAGCAGTCCCTTTAAGTCGGTCGAAGCTTTCTTT; CDR3aa: CASSPFKSVEAFF; v_gene: TRBV6-2/TRBV6-3; abundance: -; j_gene: TRBJ1-1; d_gene: -
CDR3nt: TGCGCCAGCAGCTTGGGGGGCGTGGTGGGGTCGTACAATGAGCAGTTCTTC; CDR3aa: CASSLGGVVGSYNEQFF; v_gene: TRBV5-1; abundance: -; j_gene: TRBJ2-1; d_gene: -
CDR3nt: TGTGCCAGCAGCCGGGGACAGAATAATCAGCCCCAGCATTTT; CDR3aa: CASSRGQNNQPQHF; v_gene: TRBV3-1/TRBV3-2; abundance: -; j_gene: TRBJ1-5; d_gene: TRBD1
CDR3nt: TGCGCCGGAAAGACAGGGGTCGAGCAGTACTTC; CDR3aa: CAGKTGVEQYF; v_gene: TRBV10-2; abundance: many; j_gene: TRBJ2-7; d_gene: TRBD1
CDR3nt: TGTGCCAGCAGTGAAGGTTCAGCGGGGGTCGAGCAGTACTTC; CDR3aa: CASSEGSAGVEQYF; v_gene: TRBV6-1; abundance: once; j_gene: TRBJ2-7; d_gene: TRBD2